This TCR beta chain was captured by sequencing in a study of blood T cell repertoires in COVID-19. Study-wide background: Acute and convalescent COVID-19 specimens originated in the United States, Italy and Spain. Nucleic acid was either cDNA or gDNA, and it came from T cells, B-cell-depleted T cells, or PBMCs.

This clone was found once. Source study methods: For nucleated cells, counts were estimated from reference gene primer amplification. Clones were sequenced by immunoSEQ multiplex PCR, and TCRdb holds only the in-frame ones, with some missing. V and J calls and clone size are those listed in that table; D and trimming were worked out from the DNA. This sample has 31,000 or so clones, with almost 90% found just once. Trimming removed 2 bases from V and 0 bases from J; junction bases left unmatched: 3. The CDR3 has 15 amino acids. The V gene's germline CDR1 is SGHRS and CDR2 YFSETQ. The source is a man in his sixties with active COVID-19. Sequencing was carried out using peripheral blood. V usage is TRBV5-1 and J usage is TRBJ1-1, with TRBD1 identical over 8 bases. CDR3 nucleotides: TGCGCCAGCAGCTTACGGACAGGGATGAACACTGAAGCTTTCTTT. Its protein is CASSLRTGMNTEAFF. The full variable domain, its missing parts supplied by reference TRBV5-1 and TRBJ1-1, is KAGVTQTPRYLIKTRGQQVTLSCSPISGHRSVSWYQQTPGQGLQFLFEYFSETQRNKGNFPGRFSGRQFSNSRSEMNVSTLELGDSALYLCASSLRTGMNTEAFFGQGTRLTVV.